A single T cell receptor beta chain is shown here with its context. Its target is unknown. The data are from a study of OX40 agonist ivuxolimab in advanced cancers. Study background: Ivuxolimab doses were 0.01, 0.1, 0.3, 1.5, 3 or 10 mg/kg every 2 weeks. Notes on the study in general: Normalized T-cell clonal expansion was also low in some nonresponders.

CDR3 length: 16 residues. Generated by immunoSEQ multiplex PCR, the TCRdb table keeps only in-frame clones and is missing some. The sample holds approximately 44,000 clones, 65% to 90% seen once. With baseline, cycle 4 day 1, and cycle 7 day 1 as timepoints, blood was sampled. The source material was CD4+ or CD8+ T cells sorted from blood, sampled in a trial of the OX40 agonist ivuxolimab. The sequence was collected from an adult with an advanced solid tumor such as melanoma, head and neck, liver or kidney cancer. This chain links TRBV21-1 with TRBJ1-2; TRBD1, the D gene given by the table, was not confirmed from the DNA. TRBV21-1 counts as a pseudogene. The CDR3 sequence is CASSTEQGPPDYGYTF. CDR3 coding DNA: TGTGCCAGCAGCACCGAACAGGGCCCCCCGGACTATGGCTACACCTTC.